There are a few counts of the clone carrying this T cell receptor beta chain. What it recognizes is unknown. Trimming left V 6 bases short and J 2 bases short, with 14 bases between. The CDR3 has 13 residues. Germline CDR1 reads SQVTM; CDR2 reads ANQGSEA. Constant-region reverse primers amplified full-length variable regions, followed by semi-nested Nested Universal Primer A PCR. TCRdb independently ran MiXCR on the 5' RACE reads; one entry per CDR3 protein. The table shows some 32,000 distinct CDR3 sequences, with approximately 24% occurring only once. Study-wide points: Larger-cohort validation covered only one TCR beta V-J rearrangement.

Memory CD4+ cells were defined as CD4+CD45RO+CD25-. The sequencing sample was made of memory CD4+ T cells sorted from blood. Indicated subset: memory CD4+ T cells, CD4+CD45RO+CD25-. The chain combines TRBV29-1 with TRBJ2-7; possibly TRBD1 for D (6 bases). The sequence was obtained from a female donor with breast cancer. The CDR3 DNA is TGCAGCGTCCGTCGACAGGAACCCTACGAGCAGTACTTC. Translating it yields CSVRRQEPYEQYF.